The rows below give T cell receptor beta chains drawn from one sample of a study of shared clonotypes between healthy human individuals. Produced via immunoSEQ multiplex PCR; TCRdb's table is partial and in-frame only. This sample carries roughly 1,800,000 clones, about 95% of them seen once, and the ten largest clones take less than 1.5%. Sequencing used naive CD8+ T cells sorted from blood. The receptor source for this set is a man between 18 and 35 years old in good health. CDR3s include the opening cysteine and the closing phenylalanine or tryptophan. The D gene is left open where the match is weak. Only part of the rows carry a size: once, few, many, or a class if the clone is expanded.

NA | NA | 13 | TRBJ2-7 | TRBV2 | CAGRTGQAYEQYF | TGTGCCGGGCGGACGGGGCAGGCGTACGAGCAGTACTTC
NA | NA | 13 | TRBJ2-1 | TRBV9 | CASSAETGNEQFF | TGTGCCAGCAGCGCCGAAACCGGGAATGAGCAGTTCTTC
NA | NA | 14 | TRBJ1-5 | TRBV5-6 | CASSPGTGNQPQHF | TGTGCCAGCAGCCCCGGGACCGGCAATCAGCCCCAGCATTTT
TRBD2 | NA | 12 | TRBJ2-1 | TRBV30 | CAWDPSGDEQFF | TGTGCCTGGGATCCTAGCGGAGATGAGCAGTTCTTC
NA | NA | 16 | TRBJ1-5 | TRBV21-1 | CASTLGWGYSNQPQHF | TGTGCCAGCACCCTTGGGTGGGGTTATAGCAATCAGCCCCAGCATTTT
NA | NA | 17 | TRBJ1-5 | TRBV19 | CASRMGRDWPSNQPQHF | TGTGCCAGTAGAATGGGACGGGACTGGCCCAGCAATCAGCCCCAGCATTTT
TRBD1 | NA | 15 | TRBJ1-6 | TRBV27 | CASSPGTGGSSPLHF | TGTGCCAGCAGCCCTGGGACAGGGGGTAGTTCACCCCTCCACTTT
NA | NA | 13 | TRBJ2-7 | TRBV11-2 | CASSAGQIYEQYF | TGTGCCAGCAGCGCGGGACAGATCTACGAGCAGTACTTC
NA | NA | 13 | TRBJ2-1 | TRBV29-1 | CSVEDGSNNEQFF | TGCAGCGTTGAAGATGGCAGTAACAATGAGCAGTTCTTC
TRBD2 | once | 17 | TRBJ2-1 | TRBV27 | CASKPAVGGLAGHEQFF | TGTGCCAGCAAGCCTGCAGTGGGCGGACTAGCGGGGCATGAGCAGTTCTTC